Listed below are T cell receptor beta chains from one sample, sequenced in a study of long-term antiretroviral therapy in people with HIV. Some clones are missing from TCRdb's copy, which holds only in-frame ones; the method was immunoSEQ multiplex PCR. The sample gives more than 15,000 clones, under 85% of which show up once; 11% is in the top ten. Sequenced material: unsorted PBMCs, taken 2.3 years after starting antiretroviral therapy. These receptors were collected from a woman in her forties with HIV. Both conserved end residues are part of each CDR3. Fields, in order: V gene, clone size, D gene, J gene, CDR3 protein, CDR3 DNA. D genes are given only for firm matches. The size of a clone is reported for some rows only, either as once, few or many, or as a class for expanded clones.

V gene: TRBV6-1
clone size: -
D gene: -
J gene: TRBJ1-1
CDR3 protein: CASRLEGGREAFF
CDR3 DNA: TGTGCCAGCAGGCTCGAAGGGGGGCGTGAAGCTTTCTTT

V gene: TRBV7-9
clone size: -
D gene: -
J gene: TRBJ1-1
CDR3 protein: CASSLPGLEAFF
CDR3 DNA: TGTGCCAGCAGCTTGCCAGGGTTGGAAGCTTTCTTT

V gene: TRBV4-3
clone size: -
D gene: -
J gene: TRBJ2-7
CDR3 protein: CASSPARNYEQYF
CDR3 DNA: TGCGCCAGCAGCCCAGCCAGGAACTACGAGCAGTACTTC

V gene: TRBV5-1
clone size: few
D gene: -
J gene: TRBJ1-5
CDR3 protein: CASSLWGQEQPQHF
CDR3 DNA: TGCGCCAGCAGCTTGTGGGGGCAGGAACAGCCCCAGCATTTT

V gene: TRBV5-4
clone size: -
D gene: -
J gene: TRBJ2-5
CDR3 protein: CASSLKRRAEETQYF
CDR3 DNA: TGTGCCAGCAGCTTGAAGAGGCGGGCAGAAGAGACCCAGTACTTC

V gene: TRBV7-9
clone size: -
D gene: TRBD2
J gene: TRBJ2-5
CDR3 protein: CASSLAGTGGQETQYF
CDR3 DNA: TGTGCCAGCAGCTTAGCCGGGACGGGGGGCCAAGAGACCCAGTACTTC

V gene: TRBV5-4
clone size: -
D gene: -
J gene: TRBJ1-3
CDR3 protein: CASSLGRGNTIYF
CDR3 DNA: TGTGCCAGCAGCTTGGGCAGGGGAAACACCATATATTTT

V gene: TRBV29-1
clone size: -
D gene: -
J gene: TRBJ2-3
CDR3 protein: CSVEEDRSDTQYF
CDR3 DNA: TGCAGCGTTGAAGAGGACAGATCAGATACGCAGTATTTT

V gene: TRBV11-3
clone size: -
D gene: -
J gene: TRBJ2-3
CDR3 protein: CASSQGGAGSTQYF
CDR3 DNA: TGTGCCAGCAGCCAAGGTGGGGCTGGGAGTACGCAGTATTTT

V gene: TRBV7-9
clone size: once
D gene: -
J gene: TRBJ1-1
CDR3 protein: CASSPRWVEAFF
CDR3 DNA: TGTGCCAGCAGCCCGAGGTGGGTGGAAGCTTTCTTT

V gene: TRBV15
clone size: -
D gene: -
J gene: TRBJ2-7
CDR3 protein: CATSRDPLEQYF
CDR3 DNA: TGTGCCACCAGCAGAGATCCCCTCGAGCAGTACTTC

V gene: TRBV5-1
clone size: -
D gene: TRBD2
J gene: TRBJ2-7
CDR3 protein: CASSFIAGGPSYEQYF
CDR3 DNA: TGCGCCAGCAGCTTCATAGCGGGGGGCCCCTCCTACGAGCAGTACTTC

V gene: TRBV19
clone size: -
D gene: -
J gene: TRBJ1-5
CDR3 protein: CASNRQRLGQPQHF
CDR3 DNA: TGTGCCAGTAATCGTCAACGGTTAGGCCAGCCCCAGCATTTT

V gene: TRBV27
clone size: -
D gene: TRBD1
J gene: TRBJ2-2
CDR3 protein: CASSMDRVGNTGELFF
CDR3 DNA: TGTGCCAGCAGTATGGACAGGGTGGGAAACACCGGGGAGCTGTTTTTT

V gene: TRBV7-9
clone size: few
D gene: TRBD2
J gene: TRBJ2-1
CDR3 protein: CASSWGGVEQFF
CDR3 DNA: TGTGCCAGCAGCTGGGGGGGGGTGGAGCAGTTCTTC

V gene: TRBV7-2
clone size: once
D gene: -
J gene: TRBJ2-5
CDR3 protein: CASSSTGEVGTQYF
CDR3 DNA: TGTGCCAGCAGCTCGACTGGGGAAGTAGGGACCCAGTACTTC

V gene: TRBV11-3
clone size: -
D gene: TRBD2
J gene: TRBJ2-7
CDR3 protein: CASSLGGSNEQYF
CDR3 DNA: TGTGCCAGCAGCCTTGGCGGGAGTAACGAGCAGTACTTC

V gene: TRBV7-2
clone size: -
D gene: -
J gene: TRBJ2-2
CDR3 protein: CASSYRTGTGELFF
CDR3 DNA: TGTGCCAGCAGCTATAGGACCGGGACCGGGGAGCTGTTTTTT

V gene: TRBV4-1
clone size: -
D gene: -
J gene: TRBJ1-2
CDR3 protein: CASSQPLKRQPENYGYTF
CDR3 DNA: TGCGCCAGCAGCCAGCCCTTAAAGCGACAGCCGGAAAACTATGGCTACACCTTC

V gene: TRBV12-5
clone size: few
D gene: TRBD2
J gene: TRBJ2-7
CDR3 protein: CASGLTGTSYEQYF
CDR3 DNA: TGTGCTAGTGGTTTAACCGGGACTAGTTACGAGCAGTACTTC

V gene: TRBV18
clone size: -
D gene: -
J gene: TRBJ2-2
CDR3 protein: CASSPGSGELFF
CDR3 DNA: TGTGCCAGCTCACCTGGATCCGGGGAGCTGTTTTTT

V gene: TRBV10-3
clone size: -
D gene: -
J gene: TRBJ2-2
CDR3 protein: CAISPTDGVNTGELFF
CDR3 DNA: TGTGCCATCAGTCCGACAGACGGGGTGAACACCGGGGAGCTGTTTTTT

V gene: TRBV5-1
clone size: -
D gene: -
J gene: TRBJ2-3
CDR3 protein: CASSLDPSTDTQYF
CDR3 DNA: TGCGCCAGCAGCTTGGATCCTAGCACAGATACGCAGTATTTT

V gene: TRBV14
clone size: few
D gene: TRBD1
J gene: TRBJ2-7
CDR3 protein: CASSLIGTDYEQYF
CDR3 DNA: TGTGCCAGCAGCCTGATTGGGACAGACTACGAGCAGTACTTC

V gene: TRBV6-6
clone size: -
D gene: TRBD1
J gene: TRBJ2-7
CDR3 protein: CASSYRDRVYEQYF
CDR3 DNA: TGTGCCAGCAGTTACCGGGACAGGGTATACGAGCAGTACTTC

V gene: TRBV4-1
clone size: once
D gene: -
J gene: TRBJ1-2
CDR3 protein: CASSQDLFGLGNYGYTF
CDR3 DNA: TGCGCCAGCAGCCAAGATCTCTTTGGGTTAGGAAACTATGGCTACACCTTC

V gene: TRBV11-2
clone size: -
D gene: -
J gene: TRBJ2-3
CDR3 protein: CASSPYSDTQYF
CDR3 DNA: TGTGCCAGCAGCCCCTACTCAGATACGCAGTATTTT

V gene: TRBV30
clone size: -
D gene: TRBD1
J gene: TRBJ1-1
CDR3 protein: CAWRDLGWTGTEAFF
CDR3 DNA: TGTGCCTGGAGGGACCTCGGCTGGACAGGGACTGAAGCTTTCTTT

V gene: TRBV5-6
clone size: -
D gene: -
J gene: TRBJ2-1
CDR3 protein: CASSLEGGDSYNEQFF
CDR3 DNA: TGTGCCAGCAGCTTGGAAGGGGGGGACTCCTACAATGAGCAGTTCTTC

V gene: TRBV5-5
clone size: -
D gene: TRBD1
J gene: TRBJ1-6
CDR3 protein: CASSLLDRGSYNSPLHF
CDR3 DNA: TGTGCCAGCAGCTTGTTGGACAGGGGCTCCTATAATTCACCCCTCCACTTT

V gene: TRBV7-9
clone size: -
D gene: -
J gene: TRBJ1-1
CDR3 protein: CASTAAGDTEAFF
CDR3 DNA: TGTGCCAGCACCGCGGCAGGGGACACTGAAGCTTTCTTT

V gene: TRBV6-6
clone size: -
D gene: -
J gene: TRBJ1-1
CDR3 protein: CASSRTELNTEAFF
CDR3 DNA: TGTGCCAGCAGTCGGACAGAACTGAACACTGAAGCTTTCTTT

V gene: TRBV18
clone size: -
D gene: -
J gene: TRBJ2-6
CDR3 protein: CASSPSGANVLTF
CDR3 DNA: TGTGCCAGCTCACCCTCTGGGGCCAACGTCCTGACTTTC

V gene: TRBV29-1
clone size: -
D gene: TRBD2
J gene: TRBJ2-1
CDR3 protein: CSVDEVAGVYNEQFF
CDR3 DNA: TGCAGCGTTGATGAAGTAGCGGGAGTCTACAATGAGCAGTTCTTC

V gene: TRBV6-1
clone size: -
D gene: TRBD1
J gene: TRBJ1-1
CDR3 protein: CASSDRGTGTGHTEAFF
CDR3 DNA: TGTGCCAGCAGTGATAGGGGGACAGGGACAGGCCACACTGAAGCTTTCTTT

V gene: TRBV7-9
clone size: -
D gene: -
J gene: TRBJ1-3
CDR3 protein: CASSSTTGLSGNTIYF
CDR3 DNA: TGTGCCAGCAGCTCAACGACAGGACTCTCTGGAAACACCATATATTTT

V gene: TRBV5-8
clone size: -
D gene: -
J gene: TRBJ1-6
CDR3 protein: CASSLFVQGISPLHF
CDR3 DNA: TGTGCCAGCAGCTTGTTCGTCCAGGGAATCTCACCCCTCCACTTT

V gene: TRBV7-6
clone size: -
D gene: -
J gene: TRBJ2-1
CDR3 protein: CASSPTLTSFVDNEQFF
CDR3 DNA: TGTGCCAGCAGCCCAACATTAACTAGCTTTGTGGACAATGAGCAGTTCTTC

V gene: TRBV19
clone size: -
D gene: -
J gene: TRBJ2-1
CDR3 protein: CASREGFGEQFF
CDR3 DNA: TGTGCCAGTAGAGAAGGGTTCGGTGAGCAGTTCTTC

V gene: TRBV6-1
clone size: -
D gene: -
J gene: TRBJ2-7
CDR3 protein: CASSLERLLYYEQYF
CDR3 DNA: TGTGCCAGCAGTTTGGAGCGGCTATTATACTACGAGCAGTACTTC

V gene: TRBV7-2
clone size: -
D gene: -
J gene: TRBJ1-5
CDR3 protein: CASSFGTFNQPQHF
CDR3 DNA: TGTGCCAGCAGCTTTGGGACATTCAATCAGCCCCAGCATTTT

V gene: TRBV5-6
clone size: -
D gene: -
J gene: TRBJ1-1
CDR3 protein: CASSLNHAGFEAFF
CDR3 DNA: TGTGCCAGCAGCTTGAACCATGCAGGGTTTGAAGCTTTCTTT

V gene: TRBV9
clone size: few
D gene: -
J gene: TRBJ2-1
CDR3 protein: CASSVVSDGDNEQFF
CDR3 DNA: TGTGCCAGCAGCGTAGTTTCGGACGGGGACAATGAGCAGTTCTTC

V gene: TRBV7-9
clone size: -
D gene: TRBD1
J gene: TRBJ1-2
CDR3 protein: CASSYSGTGHYGYTF
CDR3 DNA: TGTGCCAGCAGCTATTCCGGGACAGGGCACTATGGCTACACCTTC

V gene: TRBV29-1
clone size: -
D gene: -
J gene: TRBJ2-3
CDR3 protein: CSVVADLGTDTQYF
CDR3 DNA: TGCAGCGTTGTGGCGGACCTCGGCACAGATACGCAGTATTTT

V gene: TRBV4-3
clone size: -
D gene: -
J gene: TRBJ2-6
CDR3 protein: CASSQDKGPGANVLTF
CDR3 DNA: TGCGCCAGCAGCCAAGATAAGGGCCCCGGGGCCAACGTCCTGACTTTC

V gene: TRBV5-4
clone size: -
D gene: -
J gene: TRBJ1-4
CDR3 protein: CASSLRQTATNEKLFF
CDR3 DNA: TGTGCCAGCAGCTTAAGACAGACCGCAACTAATGAAAAACTGTTTTTT

V gene: TRBV27
clone size: -
D gene: TRBD2
J gene: TRBJ2-1
CDR3 protein: CASSLRRGGNEQFF
CDR3 DNA: TGTGCCAGCAGTTTAAGGCGGGGGGGCAATGAGCAGTTCTTC

V gene: TRBV19
clone size: -
D gene: -
J gene: TRBJ2-7
CDR3 protein: CASSIGVGSTYEQYF
CDR3 DNA: TGTGCCAGTAGTATAGGAGTAGGGTCAACCTACGAGCAGTACTTC

V gene: TRBV11-3
clone size: once
D gene: -
J gene: TRBJ1-1
CDR3 protein: CASSSRFVWNTEAFF
CDR3 DNA: TGTGCCAGCAGCTCGCGGTTTGTGTGGAACACTGAAGCTTTCTTT

V gene: TRBV7-9
clone size: -
D gene: -
J gene: TRBJ1-2
CDR3 protein: CASSFDWQGNGYTF
CDR3 DNA: TGTGCCAGCAGCTTCGATTGGCAGGGGAATGGCTACACCTTC

V gene: TRBV27
clone size: -
D gene: TRBD2
J gene: TRBJ2-2
CDR3 protein: CASSLSWRGALTGELFF
CDR3 DNA: TGTGCCAGCAGTTTATCGTGGCGGGGGGCCCTCACCGGGGAGCTGTTTTTT

V gene: TRBV7-9
clone size: medium-sized
D gene: -
J gene: TRBJ1-5
CDR3 protein: CASSLGESGWGQPQHF
CDR3 DNA: TGTGCCAGCAGCTTAGGAGAATCAGGGTGGGGGCAGCCCCAGCATTTT

V gene: TRBV27
clone size: -
D gene: -
J gene: TRBJ1-2
CDR3 protein: CASSGTGEYGYTF
CDR3 DNA: TGTGCCAGCAGTGGGACGGGAGAATATGGCTACACCTTC

V gene: TRBV6-1
clone size: -
D gene: -
J gene: TRBJ2-7
CDR3 protein: CASSEARIPPGYEQYF
CDR3 DNA: TGTGCCAGCAGTGAAGCGCGGATCCCACCCGGCTACGAGCAGTACTTC

V gene: TRBV7-6
clone size: -
D gene: -
J gene: TRBJ2-1
CDR3 protein: CASSPAGGSYNEQFF
CDR3 DNA: TGTGCCAGCAGCCCAGCGGGCGGCTCCTACAATGAGCAGTTCTTC

V gene: TRBV6-1
clone size: -
D gene: -
J gene: TRBJ1-1
CDR3 protein: CASSEAIYSMNTEAFF
CDR3 DNA: TGTGCCAGCAGTGAAGCGATCTACAGCATGAACACTGAAGCTTTCTTT

V gene: TRBV12-5
clone size: -
D gene: -
J gene: TRBJ2-1
CDR3 protein: CASGLVRNDEQFF
CDR3 DNA: TGTGCTAGTGGTTTGGTACGGAACGATGAGCAGTTCTTC

V gene: TRBV2
clone size: -
D gene: -
J gene: TRBJ2-2
CDR3 protein: CASVGQSRGGELFF
CDR3 DNA: TGTGCCAGCGTCGGACAGTCACGGGGGGGGGAGCTGTTTTTT